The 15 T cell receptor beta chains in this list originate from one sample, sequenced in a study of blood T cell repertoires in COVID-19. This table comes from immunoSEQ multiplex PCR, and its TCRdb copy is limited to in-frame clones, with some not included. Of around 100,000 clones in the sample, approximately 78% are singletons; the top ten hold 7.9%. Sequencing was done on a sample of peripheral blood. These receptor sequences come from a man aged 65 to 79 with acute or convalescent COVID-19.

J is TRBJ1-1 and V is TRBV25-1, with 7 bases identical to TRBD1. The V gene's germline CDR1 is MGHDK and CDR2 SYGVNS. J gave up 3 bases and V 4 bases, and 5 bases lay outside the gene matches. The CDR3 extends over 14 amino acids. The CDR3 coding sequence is TGTGCCAGCAGTGCTTCAGGGGGAGACACTGAAGCTTTCTTT. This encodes CASSASGGDTEAFF.

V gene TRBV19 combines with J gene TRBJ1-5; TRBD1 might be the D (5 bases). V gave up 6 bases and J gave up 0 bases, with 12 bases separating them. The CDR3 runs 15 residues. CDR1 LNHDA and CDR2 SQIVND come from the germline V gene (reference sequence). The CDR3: CASRGPALSNQPQHF. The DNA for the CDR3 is TGTGCCAGTAGGGGGCCCGCGCTTAGCAATCAGCCCCAGCATTTT.

In DNA form, the CDR3 reads TGTGCCAGCAGCTTAAAGCCGGAGACAGGGCGGTATGGCTACACCTTC. Its protein product is CASSLKPETGRYGYTF. The rearrangement uses TRBV7-3 and TRBJ1-2; 7 positions agree with TRBD1. There are 16 residues in the CDR3. Germline values: CDR1 SGHTA, CDR2 FQGTGA. V trimming: 1 base; J trimming: 5 bases; junction bases outside the gene matches: 10. The full variable domain, completed using reference TRBV7-3 and TRBJ1-2, is GAGVSQTPSNKVTEKGKYVELRCDPISGHTALYWYRQSLGQGPEFLIYFQGTGAADDSGLPNDRFFAVRPEGSVSTLKIQRTERGDSAVYLCASSLKPETGRYGYTFGSGTRLTVV.

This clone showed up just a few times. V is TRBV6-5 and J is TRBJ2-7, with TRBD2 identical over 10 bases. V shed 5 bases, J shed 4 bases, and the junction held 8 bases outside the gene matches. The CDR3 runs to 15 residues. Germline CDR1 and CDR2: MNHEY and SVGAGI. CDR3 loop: CASSLQLAGHYEQYF. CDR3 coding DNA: TGTGCCAGCAGTCTCCAACTAGCGGGGCATTACGAGCAGTACTTC.

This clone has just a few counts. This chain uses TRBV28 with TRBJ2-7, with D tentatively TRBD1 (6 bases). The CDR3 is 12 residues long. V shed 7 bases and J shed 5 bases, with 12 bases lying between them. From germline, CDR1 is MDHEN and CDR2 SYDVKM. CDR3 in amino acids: CASIEQGHEQYF. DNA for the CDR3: TGTGCCAGCATCGAACAGGGCCACGAGCAGTACTTC.

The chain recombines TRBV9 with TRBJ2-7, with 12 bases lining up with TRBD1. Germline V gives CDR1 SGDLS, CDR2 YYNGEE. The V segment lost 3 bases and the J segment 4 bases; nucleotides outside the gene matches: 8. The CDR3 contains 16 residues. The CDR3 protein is CASSEGTGGSRYEQYF. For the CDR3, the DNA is TGTGCCAGCAGCGAGGGGACAGGGGGCAGTAGGTACGAGCAGTACTTC.

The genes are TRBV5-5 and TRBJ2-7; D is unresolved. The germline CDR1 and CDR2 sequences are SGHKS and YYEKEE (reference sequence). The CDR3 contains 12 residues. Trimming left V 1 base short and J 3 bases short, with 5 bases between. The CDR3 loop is CASSLSNYEQYF. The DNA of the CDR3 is TGTGCCAGCAGCTTGTCAAACTACGAGCAGTACTTC.

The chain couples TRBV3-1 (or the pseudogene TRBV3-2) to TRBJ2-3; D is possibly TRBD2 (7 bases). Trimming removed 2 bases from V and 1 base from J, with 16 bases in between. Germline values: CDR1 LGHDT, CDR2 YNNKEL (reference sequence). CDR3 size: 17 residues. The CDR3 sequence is CASSQSLGGAGTDTQYF. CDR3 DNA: TGTGCCAGCAGCCAATCCCTGGGGGGGGCTGGCACAGATACGCAGTATTTT.

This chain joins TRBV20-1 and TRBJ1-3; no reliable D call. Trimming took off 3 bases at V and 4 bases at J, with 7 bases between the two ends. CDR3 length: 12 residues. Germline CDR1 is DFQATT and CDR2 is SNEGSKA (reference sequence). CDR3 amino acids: CSASSQGNTIYF. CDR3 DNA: TGCAGTGCTAGTTCACAGGGAAACACCATATATTTT.

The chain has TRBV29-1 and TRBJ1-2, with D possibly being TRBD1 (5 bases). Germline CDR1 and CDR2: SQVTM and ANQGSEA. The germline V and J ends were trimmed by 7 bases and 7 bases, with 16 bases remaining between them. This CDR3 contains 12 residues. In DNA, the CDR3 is TGCAGCGCTGGGACCGGCGGGGGTGGCTACACCTTC. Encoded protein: CSAGTGGGGYTF.

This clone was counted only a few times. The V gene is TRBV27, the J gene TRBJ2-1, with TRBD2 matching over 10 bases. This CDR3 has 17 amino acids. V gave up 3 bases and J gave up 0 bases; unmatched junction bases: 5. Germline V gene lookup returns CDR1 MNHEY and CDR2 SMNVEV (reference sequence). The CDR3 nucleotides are TGTGCCAGCAGTTTGTCCCTAGCGGGAGCCTCCTACAATGAGCAGTTCTTC. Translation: CASSLSLAGASYNEQFF.

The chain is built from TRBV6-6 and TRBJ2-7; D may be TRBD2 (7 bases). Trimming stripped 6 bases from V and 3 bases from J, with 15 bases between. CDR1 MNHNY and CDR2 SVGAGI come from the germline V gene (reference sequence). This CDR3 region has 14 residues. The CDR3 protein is CASRGGAVNYEQYF. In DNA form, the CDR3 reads TGTGCCAGCAGAGGGGGGGCAGTAAACTACGAGCAGTACTTC.

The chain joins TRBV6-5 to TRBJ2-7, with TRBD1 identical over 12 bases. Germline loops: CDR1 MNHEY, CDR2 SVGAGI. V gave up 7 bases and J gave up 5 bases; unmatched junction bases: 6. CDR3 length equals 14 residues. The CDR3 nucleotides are TGTGCCAGCACTGCCGGGACAGGGGGCGACGAGCAGTACTTC. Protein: CASTAGTGGDEQYF.

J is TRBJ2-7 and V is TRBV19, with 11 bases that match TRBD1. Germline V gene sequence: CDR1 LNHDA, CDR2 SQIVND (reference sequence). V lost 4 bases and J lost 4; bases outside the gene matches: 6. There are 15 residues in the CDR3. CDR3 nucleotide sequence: TGTGCCAGTAGTAAACTCGGACAGGGGGCTTACGAGCAGTACTTC. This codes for CASSKLGQGAYEQYF.

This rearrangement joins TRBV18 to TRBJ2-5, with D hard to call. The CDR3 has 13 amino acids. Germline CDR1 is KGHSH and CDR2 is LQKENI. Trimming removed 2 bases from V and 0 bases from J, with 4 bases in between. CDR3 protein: CASSPGYQETQYF. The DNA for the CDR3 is TGTGCCAGCTCACCAGGCTACCAAGAGACCCAGTACTTC.